This TCR beta chain was documented in a study of blood T cell repertoires in COVID-19. The V end was cut by 0 bases, the J end by 5 bases, with 17 bases between. CDR1 and CDR2 (germline): LGHDT, YNNKEL (reference sequence). This CDR3 is built from 17 residues. The assay was immunoSEQ multiplex PCR, and TCRdb's table has in-frame clones only and misses some. The table has about 460,000 clones, less than 90% seen once. The clonotype was recovered from a woman aged 55-70 years who had recovered from COVID-19. Sequencing was done on a sample of PBMCs or T cells enriched from blood (not recorded which). This chain joins TRBV3-1 (or the pseudogene TRBV3-2) and TRBJ2-1; TRBD2 might be the D (6 bases). CDR3 DNA sequence: TGTGCCAGCAGCCAAGATTACGGTTTGGGGGGTCACAATGAGCAGTTCTTC. It specifies CASSQDYGLGGHNEQFF.